Listed below are T cell receptor beta chains from one sample, sequenced in a study of human T cells and chemical hapten exposure. MiXCR was run by TCRdb on the RACE reads, yielding one entry per CDR3 protein. The data show 90,000 to 140,000 distinct CDR3 sequences, less than 35% seen once. The material was whole blood, obtained in connection with sensitization to the hapten diphenylcyclopropenone (DPC). The origin of the receptors is a man between 40 and 49 years old with alopecia areata. Some clones in this sample may be carry-over from other donors' samples. Each CDR3 is given without its conserved first and last residue. Size is omitted from some rows. Given values are once, few, many or a class for expanded clones.

cdr3_aa	v_call	j_call	clone_size
SVEDELAGGGEQF	TRBV29-1	TRBJ2-1	few
ASSPPGQGGTEAF	TRBV18	TRBJ1-1	.
ASSSNRDEQF	TRBV6-5	TRBJ2-1	.
ASSLVDFGGYGYT	TRBV7-9	TRBJ1-2	.
ASSQLPISSGNTIY	TRBV16	TRBJ1-3	.
ASIQGGSTRAKQF	TRBV12-3/TRBV12-4	TRBJ2-1	many
SVQGQGGGYT	TRBV29-1	TRBJ1-2	once
ASSLARTGAYNEQF	TRBV12-3/TRBV12-4	TRBJ2-1	.
ASSPIELAGNNEQF	TRBV18	TRBJ2-1	.
ASSLAAPKGETQY	TRBV7-2	TRBJ2-5	.
ASALAGAMRNEQF	TRBV6-5	TRBJ2-1	few